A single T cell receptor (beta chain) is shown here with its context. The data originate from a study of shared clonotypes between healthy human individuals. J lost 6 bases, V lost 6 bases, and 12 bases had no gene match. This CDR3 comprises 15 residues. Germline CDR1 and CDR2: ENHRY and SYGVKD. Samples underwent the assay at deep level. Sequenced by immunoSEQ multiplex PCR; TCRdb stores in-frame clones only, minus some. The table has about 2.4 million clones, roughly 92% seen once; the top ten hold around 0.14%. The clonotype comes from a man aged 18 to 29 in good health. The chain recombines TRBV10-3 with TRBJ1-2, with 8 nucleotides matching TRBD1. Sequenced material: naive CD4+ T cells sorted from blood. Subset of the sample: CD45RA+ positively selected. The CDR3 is CAISRGQEPGDGYTF. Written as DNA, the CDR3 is TGTGCCATCAGCCGGGGACAGGAGCCGGGGGATGGCTACACCTTC.